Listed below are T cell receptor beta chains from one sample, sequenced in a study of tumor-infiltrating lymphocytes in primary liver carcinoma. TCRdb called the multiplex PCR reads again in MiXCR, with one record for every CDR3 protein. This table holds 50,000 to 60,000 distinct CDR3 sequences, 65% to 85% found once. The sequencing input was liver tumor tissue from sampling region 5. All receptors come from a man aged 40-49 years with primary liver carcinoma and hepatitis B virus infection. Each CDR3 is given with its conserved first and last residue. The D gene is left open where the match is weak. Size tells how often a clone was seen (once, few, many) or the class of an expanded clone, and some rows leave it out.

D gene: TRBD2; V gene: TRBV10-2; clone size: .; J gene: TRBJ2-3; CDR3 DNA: TGCACCAGCACTGAGTTACAGGGACTAGCTAGTACAGATACGCAGTATTTT; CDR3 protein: CTSTELQGLASTDTQYF
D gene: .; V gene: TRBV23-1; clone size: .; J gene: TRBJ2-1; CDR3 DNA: TGCGCCAGCAGAAATTCTACACCAGCCCTAGCGAGAGTCTGGGATGAGCAGTTCTTC; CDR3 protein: CASRNSTPALARVWDEQFF
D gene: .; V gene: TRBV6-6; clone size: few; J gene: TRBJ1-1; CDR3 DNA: TGTGCCAACAGTTACAGGCTCGTCAGCATGAACACTGAAGCTTTCTTC; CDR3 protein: CANSYRLVSMNTEAFF
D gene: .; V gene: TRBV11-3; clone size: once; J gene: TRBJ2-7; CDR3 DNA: TGTGCCAGCAACATGGGACAATCCTACGAGCAGTACTTC; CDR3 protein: CASNMGQSYEQYF
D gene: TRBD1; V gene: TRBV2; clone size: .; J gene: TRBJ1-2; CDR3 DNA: TGTGCCAGCAGCCTGGACAGGGGTTACGTCTCAGGCTACACCTTC; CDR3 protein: CASSLDRGYVSGYTF
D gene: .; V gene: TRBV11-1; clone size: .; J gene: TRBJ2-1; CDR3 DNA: TGTGTCAGAAGCCACCGGGTGGCGGACTCCTACAATGAGCAGTTCTTC; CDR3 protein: CVRSHRVADSYNEQFF
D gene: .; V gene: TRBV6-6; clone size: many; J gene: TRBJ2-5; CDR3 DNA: TGTGCCAGCAGCCCTGTCGCGGAGACCCAGTACTTC; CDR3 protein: CASSPVAETQYF
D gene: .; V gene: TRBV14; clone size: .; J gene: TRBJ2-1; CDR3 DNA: TGTGCCGGCAGTGCCGTAATGGGATGGGTAAACAATGAGCAGTTCTTC; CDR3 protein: CAGSAVMGWVNNEQFF
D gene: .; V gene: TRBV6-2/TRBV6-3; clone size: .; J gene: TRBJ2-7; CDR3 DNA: TGTACCAGTAGCGACGGGGACCCCTTGAACTCCTACGAACAGTACTTC; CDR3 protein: CTSSDGDPLNSYEQYF
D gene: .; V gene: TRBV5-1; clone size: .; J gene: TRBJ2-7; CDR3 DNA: TGCGCCAGCAGTAGTCGGACATGGAATTTTGCCGAGCAGTACTTC; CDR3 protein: CASSSRTWNFAEQYF
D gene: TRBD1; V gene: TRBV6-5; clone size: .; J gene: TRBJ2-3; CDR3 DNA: TGTGCCAGCAGAGAACAGAGGTGGGGGACAGATAAGCAGTATTTT; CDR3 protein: CASREQRWGTDKQYF
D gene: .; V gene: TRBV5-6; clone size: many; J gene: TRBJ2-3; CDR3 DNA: TGTGCCAGCAGCTTGCTAAGGACAGATACGCAGTATTTT; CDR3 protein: CASSLLRTDTQYF
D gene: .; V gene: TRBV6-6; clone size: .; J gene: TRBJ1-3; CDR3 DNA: TGTGCCAGCAGTTCACAGGGTTTTGGAAGGACCATATATTTT; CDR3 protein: CASSSQGFGRTIYF
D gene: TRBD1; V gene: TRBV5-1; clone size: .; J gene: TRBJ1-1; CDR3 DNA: TGCGCCAGCAGCTCGACAGGGATTAGCACTGAAGCTTTCTTT; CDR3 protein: CASSSTGISTEAFF
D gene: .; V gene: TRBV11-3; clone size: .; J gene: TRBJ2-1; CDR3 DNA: TGTGCCTGCTGCTTAAATGCCAATGTGCAGTTCTTC; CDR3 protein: CACCLNANVQFF
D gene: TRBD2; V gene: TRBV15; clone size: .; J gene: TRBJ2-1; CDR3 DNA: TGTGCCACCAGCAGCTCCGGGACTAGCAATGAGCGGTTCTTT; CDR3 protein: CATSSSGTSNERFF
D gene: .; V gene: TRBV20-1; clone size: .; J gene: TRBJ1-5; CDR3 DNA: TGCAGTGCTAGAGATCAGGGACATAGCAATCAGCCCCAGCATTTT; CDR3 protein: CSARDQGHSNQPQHF
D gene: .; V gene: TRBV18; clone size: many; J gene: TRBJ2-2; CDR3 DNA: TGTGCCAGTCGGGAAGCGTACACCGGGGAGCTGTTTTTT; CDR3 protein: CASREAYTGELFF
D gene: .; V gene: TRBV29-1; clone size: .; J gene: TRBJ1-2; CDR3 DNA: TGCAGCATTGGGGGACCAACAGGAATTCAAGTGGCTAACTATGGCTACACCTTC; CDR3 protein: CSIGGPTGIQVANYGYTF
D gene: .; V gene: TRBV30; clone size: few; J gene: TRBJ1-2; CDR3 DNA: TGTGTCTGGAGTCGAGGGCCCTATGGCTACACCTTC; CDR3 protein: CVWSRGPYGYTF
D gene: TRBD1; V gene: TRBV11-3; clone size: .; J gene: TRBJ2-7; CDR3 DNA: TGTGCCAGCAGGGGACAGTCCTACGAGCAGTACTTC; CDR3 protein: CASRGQSYEQYF
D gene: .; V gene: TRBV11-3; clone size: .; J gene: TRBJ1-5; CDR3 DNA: TGTGTCAGCGGCGACCGACAGCGGGGGACCAACCAGCCCCAGCATTTT; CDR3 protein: CVSGDRQRGTNQPQHF
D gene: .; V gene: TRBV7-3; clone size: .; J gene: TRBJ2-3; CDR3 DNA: TGTGCCAGCAGCCCCGCCAGCACAGATGCGCGGTATTTT; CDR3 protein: CASSPASTDARYF
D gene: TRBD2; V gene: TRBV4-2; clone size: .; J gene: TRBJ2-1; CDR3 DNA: TGTACCACCAGCCTCCTAGCGGGTAGCCACAATGAGCAGTTCTTC; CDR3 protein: CTTSLLAGSHNEQFF
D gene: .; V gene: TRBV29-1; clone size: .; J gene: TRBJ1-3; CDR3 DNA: TGCAGCGTAAAGTTTAATGGAAGCACCATATATTTT; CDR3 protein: CSVKFNGSTIYF
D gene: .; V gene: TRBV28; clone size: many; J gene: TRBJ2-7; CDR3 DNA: TGTGCCAGCAGTTTAACCTACGAGCAGTACTTC; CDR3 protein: CASSLTYEQYF
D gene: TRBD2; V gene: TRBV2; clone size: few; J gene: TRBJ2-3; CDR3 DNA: TGTCCCAGCAACGAGCGGGATGACACATATACGCAGTATTTT; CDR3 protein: CPSNERDDTYTQYF
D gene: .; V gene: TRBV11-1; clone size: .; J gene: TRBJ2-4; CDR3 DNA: TGTGCCTGCAGCCCTCCGGGACAAGGAGCATCAAAAAACATTCAGTACTTC; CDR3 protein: CACSPPGQGASKNIQYF
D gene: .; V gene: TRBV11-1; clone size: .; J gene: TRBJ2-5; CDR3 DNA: TGTGCCAGCAGCCCCCTCCGGGCAGCCCGAGAGACCCAGTACTTC; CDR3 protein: CASSPLRAARETQYF
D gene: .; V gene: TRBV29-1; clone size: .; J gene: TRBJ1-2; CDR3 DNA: TGTAACGTCGGGGGCAGGGAGAACTATGGCTACACCTTC; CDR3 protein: CNVGGRENYGYTF
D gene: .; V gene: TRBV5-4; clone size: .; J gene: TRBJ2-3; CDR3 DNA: TGTGCCAGCAGTTTGGGGGGCCGGAACAGGGATACGCAGTATTTT; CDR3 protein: CASSLGGRNRDTQYF
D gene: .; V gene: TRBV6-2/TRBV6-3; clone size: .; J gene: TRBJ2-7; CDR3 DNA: TGTGCCATCAGTTACGAGGCGCCCTACGAGCAGTACTTC; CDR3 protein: CAISYEAPYEQYF
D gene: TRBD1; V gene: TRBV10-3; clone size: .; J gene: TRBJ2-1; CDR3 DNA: TGTGTCATCAGAGCCGGGACAGGGGCGTACAATGAGCAGTTCTTC; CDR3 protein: CVIRAGTGAYNEQFF
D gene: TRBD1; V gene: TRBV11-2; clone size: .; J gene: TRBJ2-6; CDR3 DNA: TGTACCAGCACCATGGGGGGAGACAGGGGCATTTCCCTCTCTGGGACCAACGTCCTGACTTTC; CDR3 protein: CTSTMGGDRGISLSGTNVLTF
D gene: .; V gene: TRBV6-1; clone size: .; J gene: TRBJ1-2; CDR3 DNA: TGTGCCAGTAGTGGGTCAAGGGCAGGGATAAAGGCAGTGTCGAACTATGGCTACACCTTC; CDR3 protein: CASSGSRAGIKAVSNYGYTF
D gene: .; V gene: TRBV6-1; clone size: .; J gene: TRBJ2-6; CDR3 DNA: TGTGCCACCAATGAACAGGGAAGGGCCAACGTCCTGACTTTC; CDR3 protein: CATNEQGRANVLTF
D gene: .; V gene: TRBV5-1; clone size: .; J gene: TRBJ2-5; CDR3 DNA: TGCGCCAGCAGCCTCAGACCCCCAACGGGAATAGAGACCCAGTACTTC; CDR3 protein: CASSLRPPTGIETQYF
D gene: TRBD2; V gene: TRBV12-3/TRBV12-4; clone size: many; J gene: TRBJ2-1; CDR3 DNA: TGTGCCAGCAGGATGAGACCCCCGGGACTACGCTCCTACAATGAGCAGTTCTTC; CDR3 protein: CASRMRPPGLRSYNEQFF
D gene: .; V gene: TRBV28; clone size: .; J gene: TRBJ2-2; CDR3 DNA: TGTACCAGCAGTTTTTCGGGTCTAGGGGCGAACACCGGGGAGCTGTTTTTT; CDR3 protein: CTSSFSGLGANTGELFF
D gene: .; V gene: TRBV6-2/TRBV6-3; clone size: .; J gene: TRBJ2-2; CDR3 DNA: TGTACCAGCAGTTTCGTCGGGGGTACCGGGGAGCTGTTTTTT; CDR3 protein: CTSSFVGGTGELFF
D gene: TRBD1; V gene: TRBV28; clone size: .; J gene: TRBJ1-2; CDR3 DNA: TGTGCCAGCTGTCGGGGGGACAGGATCTATGGCTACACCTTC; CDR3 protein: CASCRGDRIYGYTF
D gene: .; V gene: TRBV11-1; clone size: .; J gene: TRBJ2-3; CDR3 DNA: TGTGCCAGCAGTCTGCCGAGGGAGAGCATAGATACGCAACATTTT; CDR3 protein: CASSLPRESIDTQHF
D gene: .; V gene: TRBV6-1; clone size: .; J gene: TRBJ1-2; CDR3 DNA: TGTGCCAGCAATGGGTCAAGGGCAGGGATAAAGGCAGAGTCGAACTATGACTACACCTTC; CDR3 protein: CASNGSRAGIKAESNYDYTF
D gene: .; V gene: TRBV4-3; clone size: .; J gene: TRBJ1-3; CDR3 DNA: TGCGCCAGCGGCCAAGAGGGATATAGAAACACCATATATTTT; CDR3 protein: CASGQEGYRNTIYF
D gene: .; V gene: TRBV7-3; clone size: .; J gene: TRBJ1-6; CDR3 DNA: TGTGCCAGCAGCTTAACACAGAGCAATTCACCCCTCCACTTT; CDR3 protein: CASSLTQSNSPLHF
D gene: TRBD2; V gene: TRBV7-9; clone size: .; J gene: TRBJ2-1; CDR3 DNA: TGTGCCAGCAGCCTAACGGGAGCGGGGGTTGAGCAGTTCTTC; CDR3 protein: CASSLTGAGVEQFF
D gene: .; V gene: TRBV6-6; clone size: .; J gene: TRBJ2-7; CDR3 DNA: TGTGCCCGCAGTACCTCGTCGAACCAGGGGCCTAGGGACGAGCAGTACTTC; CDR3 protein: CARSTSSNQGPRDEQYF
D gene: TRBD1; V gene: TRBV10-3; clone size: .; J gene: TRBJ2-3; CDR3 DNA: TGTGCCGTATCCGGGACAGGGAGCACAGATACACAGTATTTT; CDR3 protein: CAVSGTGSTDTQYF
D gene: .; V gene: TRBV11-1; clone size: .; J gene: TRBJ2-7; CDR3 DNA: TGTGCTAGCAGCTTAGGGCCGGCGGGTGAAGGCTCCTGCGAGCAGTACTTC; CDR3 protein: CASSLGPAGEGSCEQYF
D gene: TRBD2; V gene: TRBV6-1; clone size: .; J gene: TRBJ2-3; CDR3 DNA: TGTGCCAGCGCTAGGAGCGGGAGGCTCCACTCAGGTACGCAGTATTTT; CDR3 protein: CASARSGRLHSGTQYF
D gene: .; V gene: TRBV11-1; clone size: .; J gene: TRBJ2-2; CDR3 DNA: TGCGCCAGCAGCTTATGGACAAACACCGAGGAGCTGTTTTTT; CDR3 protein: CASSLWTNTEELFF
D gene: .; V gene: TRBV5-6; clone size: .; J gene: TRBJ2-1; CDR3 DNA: TGTGCCAGCACCGGAGGACTGAACAATGAGCACTTCTTC; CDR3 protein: CASTGGLNNEHFF
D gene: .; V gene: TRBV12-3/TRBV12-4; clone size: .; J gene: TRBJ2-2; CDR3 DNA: TGTGCCAGCAGCTTCCCCACGGGGGGCTTAGCTAACACCGGGGAGCTGTCTTTT; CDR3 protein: CASSFPTGGLANTGELSF